This passage covers 18 T cell receptor beta chains from one sample sequenced in a study of blood T cell repertoires in COVID-19. Sequenced by immunoSEQ multiplex PCR; TCRdb stores in-frame clones only, minus some. The sample lists roughly 100,000 clones, under 90% occurring once. The sequenced sample was peripheral blood. The receptor set was obtained from a human donor in a cohort sampled during active or convalescent COVID-19.

This chain uses TRBV6-5 with TRBJ2-5, with 7 bases that match TRBD2. The CDR3 runs 11 residues. J lost 7 bases, V lost 7 bases, and 3 bases had no gene match. Germline V CDR1 and CDR2: MNHEY, SVGAGI. In DNA form, the CDR3 reads TGTGCCAGCACGGGGGGTTGGACCCAGTACTTC. Translating it yields CASTGGWTQYF.

The genes are TRBV12-3 or TRBV12-4 and TRBJ1-1; D unclear. V was pared by 5 bases and J by 10 bases, with 17 bases between. CDR3 length: 13 amino acids. CDR3 in amino acids: CASSTVAGGRAFF. CDR3 DNA: TGTGCCAGCAGTACTGTGGCGGGTGGAAGAGCTTTCTTT.

This clone was picked up one time. The chain is built from TRBV3-1 (or the pseudogene TRBV3-2) and TRBJ2-3; D ambiguous. The germline CDR1 and CDR2 sequences are LGHDT and YNNKEL (reference sequence). The V end lost 4 bases, the J end lost 6 bases, and 14 bases lay between the germline ends. This CDR3 comprises 14 residues. The CDR3 region has the DNA TGTGCCAGCAGCCTCAACGGTCCCGCGGATACGCAGTATTTT. Amino acid sequence: CASSLNGPADTQYF.

The chain carries TRBV11-2 and TRBJ1-1; D call uncertain. Per germline, CDR1 SGHAT and CDR2 FQNNGV. CDR3 length: 17 residues. V was shortened by 1 base and J by 1 base, with 16 bases between the two germline ends. This CDR3 is CASSLVYSGLANTEAFF. The CDR3 nucleotides read TGTGCCAGCAGCTTAGTTTACTCTGGGCTCGCGAACACTGAAGCTTTCTTT.

This clone appeared a few times. The chain links TRBV6-5 to TRBJ1-4; 7 nucleotides line up with TRBD1. The CDR3 consists of 15 residues. Germline trimming cut 3 bases from V and 7 bases from J; bases unmatched to any gene: 8. In germline, CDR1 is MNHEY, CDR2 SVGAGI. CDR3 amino acids: CASSYAGTEGEKLFF. The CDR3 nucleotides are TGTGCCAGCAGTTATGCCGGGACAGAAGGTGAAAAACTGTTTTTT.

Concerning this clone itself: Other nucleotide sequences from this sample produce the same CDR3. The rearrangement uses TRBV28 and TRBJ2-7, with a tentative D call TRBD1 (5 bases). The germline gives CDR1 MDHEN, CDR2 SYDVKM. The CDR3 runs 14 residues. The V and J ends lost 2 bases and 2 bases respectively, with 10 bases between them. The CDR3 DNA reads TGTGCCAGCAGTTTACAGGGCCTTACCTACGAGCAGTACTTC. Its protein is CASSLQGLTYEQYF.

V and J are TRBV5-1 and TRBJ1-1, with 7 bases lining up with TRBD1. Germline CDR1 SGHRS, CDR2 YFSETQ. There are 14 residues in the CDR3. Trimming took 3 bases from V and 7 from J; bases not matched to a gene: 9. CDR3 in DNA: TGCGCCAGCAGCTCAAATACAGGGGCCGATGAAGCTTTCTTT. Translation: CASSSNTGADEAFF.

The chain employs TRBV7-9 and TRBJ2-7, with a weak D call TRBD1 (6 bases). CDR3 size: 12 residues. Trimming cost V 8 bases and J 6 bases, with 14 bases left between them. Germline CDR1 SEHNR, CDR2 FQNEAQ (reference sequence). CDR3 in amino acids: CASQSGVAEQYF. In DNA, the CDR3 is TGTGCCAGCCAATCAGGGGTTGCCGAGCAGTACTTC.

This clone was recorded once. Other DNA sequences in this sample translate to the same CDR3. The chain's CDR3 is CASSPGQGRETQYF. The CDR3 DNA reads TGTGCCAGCTCCCCAGGACAGGGAAGGGAGACCCAGTACTTC. The chain links TRBV18 to TRBJ2-5; TRBD1 matches 8 bases. V lost 6 bases, J lost 5 bases, and 8 bases stayed unmatched. Germline V lookup: CDR1 KGHSH, CDR2 LQKENI. The CDR3 is 14 amino acids.

The chain has TRBV4-1 and TRBJ1-4, with D perhaps matching TRBD1 (6 bases). Between the trimmed V and J ends, which lost 4 bases and 6 bases, there was a span of 15 bases. This CDR3 region has 15 residues. Germline assignment: CDR1 MGHRA and CDR2 YSYEKL. In nucleotides, the CDR3 is TGCGCCAGCAGCCTTTCCGGGACACCAGATGAAAAACTGTTTTTT. This translates into CASSLSGTPDEKLFF.

V and J are TRBV24-1 and TRBJ2-2; maybe TRBD2 (6 bases). With 4 bases removed from V and 3 bases from J, the gap between germline ends came to 11 bases. The V gene's germline CDR1 is KGHDR and CDR2 SFDVKD. The CDR3 has 15 residues. The CDR3 spells CATSDAGSHTGELFF. The CDR3 DNA reads as TGTGCCACCAGTGACGCCGGGAGCCACACCGGGGAGCTGTTTTTT.

The chain has TRBV10-2 and TRBJ2-7; 7 bases are shared with TRBD1. Germline values: CDR1 WSHSY, CDR2 SAAADI. This CDR3 spans 14 amino acids. With 6 bases clipped from V and 7 bases from J, the junction kept 12 bases outside the gene matches. DNA for the CDR3: TGCGCCAGCAGCTTGGGACAGATCGGAAAGGAGCAGTACTTC. Translation gives CASSLGQIGKEQYF.

This chain's CDR3 is CASSPGTNYGYTF. In DNA, the CDR3 is TGTGCCAGCAGCCCAGGGACAAACTATGGCTACACCTTC. V and J are TRBV5-4 and TRBJ1-2; possible D gene TRBD1, 6 bases. Trimming pared 4 bases from V and 2 bases from J, leaving 9 bases between. The CDR3 is 13 residues long. From germline, CDR1 is SGHNT and CDR2 YYREEE (reference sequence).

On this clone itself: This sample also contains other DNA sequences that code for the same CDR3. V usage is TRBV5-1 and J usage is TRBJ2-3, with a weak D call TRBD2 (5 bases). This CDR3 has 14 amino acids. Per the germline V gene, CDR1 is SGHRS and CDR2 is YFSETQ. V was trimmed by 5 bases and J by 2 bases, leaving 12 bases between them. CDR3 residues: CASSTGINTDTQYF. In nucleotides, the CDR3 is TGCGCCAGCAGTACCGGGATAAACACAGATACGCAGTATTTT.

The chain joins TRBV11-2 to TRBJ1-2; D uncertain. This CDR3 comprises 16 residues. Germline CDR1 SGHAT, CDR2 FQNNGV. The V and J ends lost 3 bases and 0 bases respectively, with 14 bases between them. CDR3 sequence: CASSFLGGRSNYGYTF. CDR3 in DNA: TGTGCCAGCAGCTTCCTTGGTGGCAGATCTAACTATGGCTACACCTTC.

CDR3 in amino acids: CASSQDRDSPLHF. CDR3 DNA sequence: TGCGCCAGCAGCCAAGACAGGGATTCACCCCTCCACTTT. The gene calls are TRBV4-1 and TRBJ1-6, with D maybe TRBD1 (5 bases). CDR3 length: 13 amino acids. Germline lookup yields CDR1 MGHRA and CDR2 YSYEKL. V was clipped by 0 bases and J by 8 bases, with 5 bases between them.

The chain recombines TRBV9 with TRBJ2-2; tentatively, D is TRBD1 (6 bases). V was clipped by 2 bases and J by 0 bases, with 14 bases between them. The germline CDR1 and CDR2 sequences are SGDLS and YYNGEE. The CDR3 has 17 residues. The CDR3 loop is CASSVKGTPTNTGELFF. The CDR3 DNA reads as TGTGCCAGCAGCGTGAAGGGGACACCAACGAACACCGGGGAGCTGTTTTTT.

The V call is TRBV5-1, the J call TRBJ1-1, with 8 bases lining up with TRBD1. V lost 1 base to trimming and J lost 1 base; unmatched junction nucleotides: 3. This CDR3 is built from 15 residues. The V gene's germline CDR1 is SGHRS and CDR2 YFSETQ. This chain's CDR3 is CASSLFQGANTEAFF. The CDR3 DNA is TGCGCCAGCAGCTTGTTCCAGGGGGCGAACACTGAAGCTTTCTTT.